The 10 T cell receptor beta chains presented below share a single source sample, sequenced in a study of shared clonotypes between healthy human individuals. Here immunoSEQ multiplex PCR was the method, and the copy in TCRdb shows in-frame clones only, minus some. The table lists roughly 1 million clones, approximately 80% of them singletons. The sequenced sample consisted of memory CD4+ T cells from PBMCs. Noted subset: CD45RA-negative fraction. The receptor set was obtained from a man aged 18 to 29 in good health. Some clones in this sample may be carry-over from other donors' samples.

Remarks on this clone: This specimen includes other DNA sequences encoding the same CDR3. The chain links TRBV5-1 to TRBJ2-5; 10 bases are shared with TRBD2. CDR1 is SGHRS and CDR2 is YFSETQ in the germline V gene. The CDR3 consists of 15 residues. With V trimmed by 2 bases and J by 3 bases, 4 bases remained unmatched. In nucleotides, the CDR3 is TGCGCCAGCAGCTTATTTCTAGCGGGAGAAGAGACCCAGTACTTC. Translated: CASSLFLAGEETQYF.

The rearrangement links TRBV27 to TRBJ2-1; TRBD2 matches 12 bases. This CDR3 contains 18 residues. V lost 2 bases to trimming and J lost 1 base; unmatched junction nucleotides: 6. Germline V gives CDR1 MNHEY, CDR2 SMNVEV (reference sequence). CDR3 sequence: CASSLDGTSGSSYNEQFF. The CDR3 nucleotides read TGTGCCAGCAGTTTAGATGGGACTAGCGGGTCATCCTACAATGAGCAGTTCTTC.

The rearrangement uses TRBV6-6 and TRBJ1-3; no definite D call. V lost 7 bases, J lost 0 bases, and 13 bases lay in between. The CDR3 has 15 residues. Germline V lookup: CDR1 MNHNY, CDR2 SVGAGI (reference sequence). The CDR3 DNA is TGTGCCAGCATTCTGGACGGACGCTCTGGAAACACCATATATTTT. This translates into CASILDGRSGNTIYF.

The CDR3 loop is CASSDGPGAGDYGYTF. The CDR3 nucleotides read TGTGCCAGTAGTGACGGACCTGGGGCAGGAGACTATGGCTACACCTTC. This chain joins TRBV19 and TRBJ1-2, with a weak D call TRBD1 (5 bases). The CDR3 runs to 16 residues. Germline CDR1 LNHDA, CDR2 SQIVND (reference sequence). The V end was cut by 5 bases, the J end by 3 bases, with 19 bases between.

The rearrangement uses TRBV19 and TRBJ1-5, with D perhaps TRBD1 (5 bases). This CDR3 is built from 19 residues. V was pared by 3 bases and J by 2 bases, with 23 bases between. The germline V gene has CDR1 LNHDA and CDR2 SQIVND (reference sequence). In DNA, the CDR3 is TGTGCCAGTAGTATTGGTCAGGGTCGACCAACGGCGGGCAATCAGCCCCAGCATTTT. Translating it yields CASSIGQGRPTAGNQPQHF.

The chain uses TRBV18 and TRBJ2-7, with 10 bases that match TRBD2. Germline CDR1 and CDR2: KGHSH and LQKENI. The V gene end was trimmed by 4 bases and the J gene end by 5 bases; junction bases not matched to a gene: 14. This CDR3 has 17 residues. Here the CDR3 reads CASSQGPSGRNVHEQYF. CDR3 nucleotides: TGTGCCAGCTCACAAGGCCCTAGCGGGAGAAACGTCCACGAGCAGTACTTC.

V usage is TRBV5-1 and J usage is TRBJ2-1; 13 bases are a match to TRBD2. V shed 2 bases, J shed 4 bases, and the junction held 6 bases outside the gene matches. There are 17 residues in the CDR3. Germline V gives CDR1 SGHRS, CDR2 YFSETQ. The CDR3 reads CASSLYGTSGNYNEQFF. Written as DNA, the CDR3 is TGCGCCAGCAGCTTATACGGGACTAGCGGGAATTACAATGAGCAGTTCTTC.

A few counts support this clone. V and J are TRBV29-1 and TRBJ1-1, with D unclear. The CDR3 contains 13 residues. V was clipped by 0 bases and J by 0 bases, with 5 bases between them. The germline CDR1 and CDR2 sequences are SQVTM and ANQGSEA. The CDR3 protein is CSVEDGMNTEAFF. DNA of the CDR3: TGCAGCGTTGAAGATGGGATGAACACTGAAGCTTTCTTT.

A note on this clone: Within the sample, other DNA sequences also encode this same CDR3. V and J are TRBV7-9 and TRBJ1-2; 7 bases line up with TRBD1. Trimming at V came to 5 bases and at J to 0 bases, leaving 6 bases not matched to a gene. The CDR3 spans 15 residues. Germline V lookup: CDR1 SEHNR, CDR2 FQNEAQ (reference sequence). The CDR3 sequence is CASSPGTASNYGYTF. CDR3 DNA: TGTGCCAGCAGCCCCGGGACAGCCTCTAACTATGGCTACACCTTC.

The chain links TRBV2 to TRBJ1-2, with D uncertain. Germline assignment: CDR1 SNHLY and CDR2 FYNNEI. The CDR3 loop spans 13 amino acids. Here the CDR3 reads CVSKGILSVGYTF. DNA of the CDR3: TGTGTCTCCAAGGGCATTTTGAGTGTCGGCTACACCTTC.